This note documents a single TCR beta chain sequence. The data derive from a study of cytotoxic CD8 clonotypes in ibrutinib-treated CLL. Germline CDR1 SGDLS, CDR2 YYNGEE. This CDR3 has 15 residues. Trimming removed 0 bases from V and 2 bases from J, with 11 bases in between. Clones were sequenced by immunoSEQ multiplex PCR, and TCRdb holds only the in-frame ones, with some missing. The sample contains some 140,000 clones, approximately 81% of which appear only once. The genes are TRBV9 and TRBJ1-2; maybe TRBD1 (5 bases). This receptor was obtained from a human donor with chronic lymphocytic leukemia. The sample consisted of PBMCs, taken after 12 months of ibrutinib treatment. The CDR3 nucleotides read TGTGCCAGCAGCGTAGTTCCAGGGACGAACTATGGCTACACCTTC. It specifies CASSVVPGTNYGYTF.